This entry concerns a single T cell receptor beta chain. The data belong to a study of blood T cell repertoires in COVID-19. Study summary: COVID-19 samples, acute and convalescent, were from the United States, Italy and Spain. The cDNA or gDNA used as material had been derived from T cells, B-cell-depleted T cells, or PBMCs.

Under the authors' procedure: The assay estimated nucleated cells by amplifying reference gene primers. Profiled with immunoSEQ multiplex PCR; TCRdb holds only in-frame clones, not every one. Clone size and the V and J calls come from that table; the DNA yielded D and trimming. The sample carries 120,000 or so clones, roughly 90% recorded once. The receptor was isolated from a middle-aged man with acute or convalescent COVID-19. The sample was peripheral blood.

The CDR3 nucleotides read TGTGCCAGCAGCAATTATAGCGGGGGGGCCGTCACCGGGGAGCTGTTTTTT. The encoded protein is CASSNYSGGAVTGELFF. The chain is built from TRBV21-1 and TRBJ2-2; the table's D call, TRBD2, was not checked against the DNA. TRBV21-1 is a documented pseudogene. The CDR3 covers 17 residues.